One sample yielded the 17 T cell receptor beta chains listed below, sequenced in a study of CD8 T cells in Susac syndrome. With random hexamers, roughly 0.45 to 1 ug RNA was reverse transcribed. TCRdb passed the immunoSEQ multiplex PCR reads through MiXCR, listing each CDR3 protein once. Among about 120,000 distinct CDR3 sequences listed, approximately 93% were seen once. Sequenced sample: CD4+ T cells from PBMCs. Receptor source: a human donor with multiple sclerosis.

The chain uses TRBV6-2 or TRBV6-3 and TRBJ2-2; the D gene could be TRBD1 or TRBD2 (5 bases each). The CDR3 loop spans 15 amino acids. The V end was cut by 3 bases, the J end by 6 bases, with 14 bases between. CDR1 and CDR2 from the germline V gene are MNHEY and SVGEGT. The chain's CDR3 is CASSYGALGAGELFF. DNA of the CDR3: TGTGCCAGCAGTTATGGGGCCTTGGGGGCCGGGGAGCTGTTTTTT.

This CDR3 reads CSARQGPSTDTQYF. In DNA form, the CDR3 reads TGCAGTGCTAGACAGGGGCCTAGCACAGATACGCAGTATTTT. The chain couples TRBV20-1 to TRBJ2-3; TRBD1 is a possible D gene (6 bases). Germline CDR1 and CDR2: DFQATT and SNEGSKA (reference sequence). This CDR3 has 14 amino acids. Trimming took 2 bases from V and 0 from J, leaving 9 bases between them.

V usage is TRBV12-3 or TRBV12-4 and J usage is TRBJ1-5; 10 bases line up with TRBD1. The CDR3 consists of 15 residues. V dropped 6 bases and J dropped 2; count of bases not matched to a gene: 4. The CDR3 sequence: CASRGTGVGNQPQHF. The CDR3 nucleotides are TGTGCCAGCAGAGGGACAGGGGTTGGCAATCAGCCCCAGCATTTT.

This clonotype showed up just once. This chain uses TRBV29-1 with TRBJ1-6, with 8 bases lining up with TRBD1. Germline assignment: CDR1 SQVTM and CDR2 ANQGSEA. The CDR3 extends over 14 amino acids. The J segment lost 7 bases and the V segment lost 5 bases, leaving 7 bases of the junction unmatched. The CDR3 reads CSVQNTGGNSPLHF. CDR3 in DNA: TGCAGCGTTCAGAATACAGGGGGGAATTCACCCCTCCACTTT. The variable domain in full, completed from reference TRBV29-1 and TRBJ1-6, reads SAVISQKPSRDICQRGTSLTIQCQVDSQVTMMFWYRQQPGQSLTLIATANQGSEATYESGFVIDKFPISRPNLTFSTLTVSNMSPEDSSIYLCSVQNTGGNSPLHFGNGTRLTVT.

The rearrangement links TRBV25-1 to TRBJ1-1; tentatively, D is TRBD1 (5 bases). The germline V and J ends were trimmed by 4 bases and 4 bases, with 10 bases remaining between them. This CDR3 has 13 residues. The germline V gene encodes CDR1 MGHDK and CDR2 SYGVNS. CDR3 sequence (DNA): TGTGCCAGCAGTGCCTGGACATCCACTGAAGCTTTCTTT. This sequence encodes CASSAWTSTEAFF. The full variable domain, rest sourced from reference TRBV25-1 and TRBJ1-1, is EADIYQTPRYLVIGTGKKITLECSQTMGHDKMYWYQQDPGMELHLIHYSYGVNSTEKGDLSSESTVSRIRTEHFPLTLESARPSHTSQYLCASSAWTSTEAFFGQGTRLTVV.

This clonotype was picked up one time. This chain connects TRBV4-2 to TRBJ1-3; TRBD1 matches at 7 bases. V was pared by 1 base and J by 4 bases, with 4 bases of the junction left unmatched. Germline loops: CDR1 LGHNA, CDR2 YNFKEQ. The CDR3 is 15 amino acids. DNA for the CDR3: TGTGCCAGCAGCCAAGTAAGGGGGCTAGGAAACACCATATATTTT. It encodes CASSQVRGLGNTIYF.

This rearrangement joins TRBV5-6 to TRBJ1-1; the D gene is possibly TRBD1 (5 bases). V dropped 3 bases and J dropped 8 bases, with 14 bases sitting between them. Germline-derived CDR1 and CDR2 are SGHDT and YYEEEE. This CDR3 has 13 residues. The CDR3 reads CASSYKGRTEAFF. CDR3 nucleotides: TGTGCCAGCAGCTACAAAGGCAGGACAGAAGCTTTCTTT.

The chain has TRBV18 and TRBJ2-7, with 8 bases aligning to TRBD1. The J segment lost 4 bases and the V segment lost 6 bases, leaving 8 bases of the junction unmatched. CDR1 and CDR2 (germline): KGHSH, LQKENI. The CDR3 is 14 residues long. The CDR3 coding sequence is TGTGCCAGCTCCGAGACAGGGGTTTTATACGAGCAGTACTTC. It translates to CASSETGVLYEQYF.

The chain uses TRBV7-2 and TRBJ1-2; the D gene is possibly TRBD1 (5 bases). Trimming cost V 5 bases and J 6 bases, with 16 bases left between them. The CDR3 runs to 14 residues. CDR1 and CDR2 from the germline V gene are SGHTA and FQGNSA. The CDR3 nucleotides are TGTGCCAGCAGCGCCCAGGGTTCGCTTCATGGCTACACCTTC. It yields the protein CASSAQGSLHGYTF.

The chain carries TRBV3-1 and TRBJ1-1; D is ambiguous. Trimming pared 2 bases from V and 1 base from J, leaving 11 bases between. The V gene's germline CDR1 is LGHDT and CDR2 YNNKEL (reference sequence). The CDR3 is made up of 15 amino acids. CDR3 loop: CASSQTGNPNTEAFF. The CDR3 DNA sequence: TGTGCCAGCAGCCAAACCGGGAACCCGAACACTGAAGCTTTCTTT.

This clonotype is a singleton in its sample. This rearrangement joins TRBV7-9 to TRBJ1-2; D gene uncertain. The CDR3 spans 14 residues. Per the germline V gene, CDR1 is SEHNR and CDR2 is FQNEAQ (reference sequence). Trimming shortened V by 5 bases and J by 8 bases, and 18 bases separated the two germline ends. CDR3: CASSPLSGFGGYTF. The CDR3 region has the DNA TGTGCCAGCAGCCCGCTCAGTGGATTCGGGGGCTACACCTTC.

The chain is built from TRBV11-1 and TRBJ2-2; D is possibly TRBD2 (7 bases). Germline CDR1 is SGHAT and CDR2 is FQDESV (reference sequence). The CDR3 spans 18 residues. The ends were cut back, 0 bases at V and 6 bases at J, with 20 bases in the middle. The CDR3 DNA sequence: TGTGCCAGCAGCTTAGCGCTCGGCGGGGGCCCTTCGGCCGGGGAGCTGTTTTTT. Amino acids: CASSLALGGGPSAGELFF.

J is TRBJ2-1 and V is TRBV29-1; 7 positions agree with TRBD2. This CDR3 region has 15 residues. Germline V lookup: CDR1 SQVTM, CDR2 ANQGSEA. J gave up 7 bases and V 5 bases, and 14 bases lay outside the gene matches. This chain's CDR3 is CSVLPAGRGGNEQFF. CDR3 in DNA: TGCAGCGTTCTCCCAGCGGGGAGGGGTGGAAATGAGCAGTTCTTC.

The chain couples TRBV5-6 to TRBJ1-6; 8 bases line up with TRBD1. This CDR3 contains 16 residues. V lost 4 bases, J lost 1 base, and 4 bases stayed unmatched. Germline V gene lookup returns CDR1 SGHDT and CDR2 YYEEEE. The chain's CDR3 is CASSLNRGSYNSPLHF. The CDR3 region has the DNA TGTGCCAGCAGCCTCAACAGGGGGTCCTATAATTCACCCCTCCACTTT.

The sample holds a few counts of this clonotype. This chain links TRBV5-6 with TRBJ2-7; D may match TRBD1 or TRBD2 (5 bases each). Germline V gene lookup returns CDR1 SGHDT and CDR2 YYEEEE. The length of the CDR3 is 14 residues. Trimming took 5 bases from V and 1 from J, leaving 13 bases between them. The CDR3 region is CASSSPGPSYEQYF. CDR3 bases: TGTGCCAGCAGTTCGCCGGGGCCTTCCTACGAGCAGTACTTC.

The chain recombines TRBV18 with TRBJ1-4; no definite D call. Germline CDR1 and CDR2: KGHSH and LQKENI. The CDR3 length is 17 residues. Trimming took 6 bases from V and 7 from J, leaving 24 bases between them. CDR3 coding DNA: TGTGCCAGCTCCCCCCTCCCCCGTCGAGAAAGTGGTGAAAAACTGTTTTTT. The encoded protein is CASSPLPRRESGEKLFF. Variable domain in full (rest from reference TRBV18 and TRBJ1-4): NAGVMQNPRHLVRRRGQEARLRCSPMKGHSHVYWYRQLPEEGLKFMVYLQKENIIDESGMPKERFSAEFPKEGPSILRIQQVVRGDSAAYFCASSPLPRRESGEKLFFGSGTQLSVL.

This clonotype came up a few times. The gene calls are TRBV3-1 and TRBJ2-7; D gene uncertain. Trimming left V 2 bases short and J 5 bases short, with 4 bases between. In germline, CDR1 is LGHDT, CDR2 YNNKEL (reference sequence). This CDR3 is 11 amino acids long. CDR3 sequence (DNA): TGTGCCAGCAGCCAATCTAACGAGCAGTACTTC. Translating gives CASSQSNEQYF.